Sequencing of this T cell receptor beta chain was carried out in a study of CD8 T cells in Susac syndrome. Reverse transcription of roughly 0.5 to 1 ug RNA used random hexamers. Amplification of TCR beta CDR3 by immunoSEQ multiplex PCR spanned 54 Vbeta and 13 Jbeta. TCRdb re-called the immunoSEQ multiplex PCR reads with MiXCR, one entry per CDR3 protein. Here the sample spans 150,000 to 200,000 distinct CDR3 sequences, about 94% being singletons. Worth noting for this clonotype: No antigen is known for it.

CD8+ and CD4+ T cells from blood underwent TCR beta sequencing, which was carried out in a high-throughput format. The authors negatively isolated CD8+ and CD4+ T cells and FACS-enriched TEMRA cells. The germline V gene encodes CDR1 MNHNS and CDR2 SASEGT. V gave up 8 bases and J gave up 2 bases, with 15 bases separating them. The CDR3 is 14 amino acids. Overall study results and limits: Regarding the TCR sequencing and HLA analysis, the study admitted that a relatively small number of individuals were involved.

Sequenced: CD4+ T cells from PBMCs. The TCR was taken from a human donor in good health. The V call is TRBV6-1, the J call TRBJ2-5; D is undetermined. The CDR3: CASAELNRQETQYF. Written as DNA, the CDR3 is TGTGCCAGCGCGGAGTTAAACAGACAAGAGACCCAGTACTTC.